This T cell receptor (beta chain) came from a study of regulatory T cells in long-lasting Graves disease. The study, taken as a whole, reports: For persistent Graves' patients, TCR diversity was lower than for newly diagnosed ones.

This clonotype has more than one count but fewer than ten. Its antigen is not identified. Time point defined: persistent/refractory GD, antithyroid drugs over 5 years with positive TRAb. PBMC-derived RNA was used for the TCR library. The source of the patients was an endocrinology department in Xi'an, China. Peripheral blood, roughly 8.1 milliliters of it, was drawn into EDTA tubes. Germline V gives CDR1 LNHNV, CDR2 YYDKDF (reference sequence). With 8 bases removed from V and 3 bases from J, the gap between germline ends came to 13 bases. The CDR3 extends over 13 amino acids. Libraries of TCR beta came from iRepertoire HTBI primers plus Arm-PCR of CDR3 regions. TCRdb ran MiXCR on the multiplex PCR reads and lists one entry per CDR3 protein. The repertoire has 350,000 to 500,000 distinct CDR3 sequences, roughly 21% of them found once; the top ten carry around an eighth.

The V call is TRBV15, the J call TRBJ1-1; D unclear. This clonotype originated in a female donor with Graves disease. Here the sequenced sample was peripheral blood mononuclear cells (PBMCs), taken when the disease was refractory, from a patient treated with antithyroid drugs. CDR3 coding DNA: TGTGCCACCGCGGTAACGTCGGACACTGAAGCTTTCTTT. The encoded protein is CATAVTSDTEAFF. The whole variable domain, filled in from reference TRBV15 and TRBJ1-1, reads DAMVIQNPRYQVTQFGKPVTLSCSQTLNHNVMYWYQQKSSQAPKLLFHYYDKDFNNEADTPDNFQSRRPNTSFCFLDIRSPGLGDTAMYLCATAVTSDTEAFFGQGTRLTVV.